This T cell receptor beta chain stems from a study of vaccination and CD4 T cells after COVID-19. For the study at large: Day 14 and days 161 to 241 post-vaccination were the sampling points for a few convalescent patients. Culture controls were given either a CEFX pool, an HIV-1 Nef pool, or no peptide.

Once obtained from cultured CD4+ T cells, the DNA was sequenced using the Oncomine TCR Beta short-read assay. From cultured CD4+ T cells, genomic DNA was extracted. TCRdb processed the PCR reads anew with MiXCR; each CDR3 protein has one entry. The sample has 15,000 or so distinct CDR3 sequences, under 55% seen once; the top ten hold roughly 15%. Note on this clonotype: Its target is not known.

The CDR3 consists of 15 residues. Germline V gene sequence: CDR1 MNHNS, CDR2 SASEGT. The junction had 11 bases not matched to a gene; V was cut back by 7 bases and J by 4 bases. This sample's time point: late sampling 161 to 241 days after vaccination in a few convalescent patients. Noted treatment: approximately 9-day PBMC culture with coronavirus spike peptide pools or control peptides (ViraFEST assay). This rearrangement joins TRBV6-1 to TRBJ1-2; 8 bases match TRBD1. This TCR came from a human donor who had recovered from COVID-19. Sequencing used CD4+ T cells from blood, cultured in vitro, obtained about 7 months after SARS-CoV-2 vaccination. The CDR3 here is CASTFRTGWPYGYTF. CDR3 bases: TGTGCCAGCACCTTTAGGACAGGGTGGCCCTATGGCTACACCTTC.